Included here is one T cell receptor beta chain sequence, with context. Authors' data handling: Nucleated cell number was recorded as an estimate derived from reference gene primer amplification. The repertoire was sequenced with immunoSEQ multiplex PCR; TCRdb's copy has only in-frame clones and lacks some. The DNA gave D and trimming, while V, J and clone size come from that table. The sample carries a few hundred thousand clones, around 80% recorded once. V trimming: 0 bases; J trimming: 5 bases; junction bases outside the gene matches: 16. The germline CDR1 and CDR2 sequences are LNHNV and YYDKDF (reference sequence). The CDR3 runs to 19 residues. The source of the sample is a study of blood T cell repertoires in COVID-19. Study-wide background: Donors in the United States, Italy and Spain gave samples during acute or convalescent COVID-19. Sample material is recorded as cDNA or gDNA derived from T cells, B-cell-depleted T cells, or PBMCs.

The TCR sequence derives from a woman in her 40s who had recovered from COVID-19. V and J are TRBV15 and TRBJ2-7, with 10 bases identical to TRBD1. The sequenced material came from peripheral blood. The chain's CDR3 is CATSRDSKVTGQGFHEQYF. In DNA, the CDR3 is TGTGCCACCAGCAGAGATTCTAAGGTGACGGGACAGGGGTTCCACGAGCAGTACTTC.